The TCR beta chain under discussion was sequenced for a study of T cells after yellow fever vaccination. At the level of the study: SMART-Seq v4 Ultra Low Input served to prepare low-cell-number fractions. Study-wide points: A small proportion of clonotypes was detected in both the CD4 and CD8 compartments. Post-booster repertoires again held most primary-vaccination clones (approximately 96% CD4, just under 90% CD8).

Trimming took 7 bases from V and 10 from J, leaving 24 bases between them. This CDR3 has 15 amino acids. CDR1 is SGHRS, CDR2 YFSETQ, per germline. Comment on this clonotype: The antigen remains undetermined.

For TCR, cDNA came from 5'RACE template switching, which added a universal primer site and UMIs. One entry per CDR3 protein, called by TCRdb with MiXCR from the 5' RACE reads. The sample lists about 630,000 distinct CDR3 sequences; about 12% were seen once. The rearrangement joins TRBV5-1 to TRBJ2-1; D might be TRBD2 (7 bases). The origin of this receptor is a man between 25 and 39 years old who received the YFV17D yellow fever vaccine. Specimen: PBMCs, collected on the day of the yellow fever booster vaccination. The CDR3 loop reads CASGGGTAGMKEQFF. CDR3 sequence (DNA): TGCGCCAGCGGGGGGGGCACAGCGGGAATGAAGGAGCAGTTCTTC.